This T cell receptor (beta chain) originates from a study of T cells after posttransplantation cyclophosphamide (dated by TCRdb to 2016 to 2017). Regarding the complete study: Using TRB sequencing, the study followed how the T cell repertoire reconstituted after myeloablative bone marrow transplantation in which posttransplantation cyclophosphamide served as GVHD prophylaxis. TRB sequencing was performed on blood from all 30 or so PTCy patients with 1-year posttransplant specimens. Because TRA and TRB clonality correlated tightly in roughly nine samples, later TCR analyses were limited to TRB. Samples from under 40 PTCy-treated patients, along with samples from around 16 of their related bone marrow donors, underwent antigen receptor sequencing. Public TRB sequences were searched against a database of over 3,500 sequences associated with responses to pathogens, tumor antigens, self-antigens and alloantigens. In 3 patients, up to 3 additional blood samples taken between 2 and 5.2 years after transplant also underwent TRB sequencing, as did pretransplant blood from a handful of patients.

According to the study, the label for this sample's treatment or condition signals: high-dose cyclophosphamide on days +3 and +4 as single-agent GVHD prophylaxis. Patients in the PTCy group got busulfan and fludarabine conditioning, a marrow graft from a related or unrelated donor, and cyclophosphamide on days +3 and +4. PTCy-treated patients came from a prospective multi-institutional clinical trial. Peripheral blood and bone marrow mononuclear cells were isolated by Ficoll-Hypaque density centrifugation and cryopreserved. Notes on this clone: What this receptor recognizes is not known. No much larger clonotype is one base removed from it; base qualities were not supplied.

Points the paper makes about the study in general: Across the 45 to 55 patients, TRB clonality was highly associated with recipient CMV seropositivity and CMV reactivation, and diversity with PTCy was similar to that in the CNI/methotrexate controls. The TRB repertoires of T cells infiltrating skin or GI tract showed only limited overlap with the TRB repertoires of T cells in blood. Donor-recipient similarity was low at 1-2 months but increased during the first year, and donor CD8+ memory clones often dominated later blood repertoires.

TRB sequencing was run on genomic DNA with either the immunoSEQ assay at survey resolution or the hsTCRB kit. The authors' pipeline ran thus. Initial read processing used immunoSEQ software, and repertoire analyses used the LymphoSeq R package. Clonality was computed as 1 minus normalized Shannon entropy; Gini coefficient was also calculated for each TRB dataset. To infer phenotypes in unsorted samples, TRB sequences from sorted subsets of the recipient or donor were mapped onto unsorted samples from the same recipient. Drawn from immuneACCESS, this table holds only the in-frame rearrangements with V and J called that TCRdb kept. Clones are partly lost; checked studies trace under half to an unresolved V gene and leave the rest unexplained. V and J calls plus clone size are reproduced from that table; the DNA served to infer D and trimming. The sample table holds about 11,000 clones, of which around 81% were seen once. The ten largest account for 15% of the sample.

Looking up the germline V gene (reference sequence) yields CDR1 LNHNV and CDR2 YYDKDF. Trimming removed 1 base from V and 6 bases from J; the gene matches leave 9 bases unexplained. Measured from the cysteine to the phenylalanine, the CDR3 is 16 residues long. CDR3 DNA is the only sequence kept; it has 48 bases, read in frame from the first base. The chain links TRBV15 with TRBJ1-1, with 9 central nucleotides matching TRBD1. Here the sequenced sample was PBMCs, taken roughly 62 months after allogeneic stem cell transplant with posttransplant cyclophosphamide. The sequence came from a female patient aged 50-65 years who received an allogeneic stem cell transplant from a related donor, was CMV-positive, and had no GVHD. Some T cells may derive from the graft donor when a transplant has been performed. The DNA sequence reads TGTGCCACCAGCAGAGGACAGAGGGACAGGGAGCCTGAAGCTTTCTTT. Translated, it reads CATSRGQRDREPEAFF. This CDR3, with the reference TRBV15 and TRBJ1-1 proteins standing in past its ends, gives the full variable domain DAMVIQNPRYQVTQFGKPVTLSCSQTLNHNVMYWYQQKSSQAPKLLFHYYDKDFNNEADTPDNFQSRRPNTSFCFLDIRSPGLGDTAMYLCATSRGQRDREPEAFFGQGTRLTVV.